This entry concerns a single T cell receptor beta chain. No cognate antigen has been identified for it. No quality values exist for individual bases; no much larger clone is one base distant. The data belong to a study of early T cells in non-severe SARS-CoV-2 infection (dated by TCRdb to the early 2020s). For context, the study as a whole: Because TCR sequencing was done on bulk RNA from unsorted whole blood, the alpha and beta chains could not be paired.

Receptor libraries were prepared by 5' RACE. Data came from a NextSeq 500. Unique molecular identifiers were attached to individual cDNA molecules in the TCR library protocol so that sequencing error and PCR bias could be corrected. Sequencing covered both TCR alpha and beta chains, and within each sample the abundances of alpha and beta sequences were tightly co-correlated. As for the original processing: Decombinator V4 was used to annotate TCR sequences for V gene, J gene and CDR3. Expanded TCRs were defined as changing significantly between any two time points under a Poisson model with p below 0.0001. TCR abundances were normalised to the total number of TCRs sequenced in each sample and reported as counts per million. TRAV1-2 paired with TRAJ12, TRAJ20 or TRAJ33 defined MAIT TCRs, while TRAV10 paired with TRAJ18 defined iNKT TCRs. VDJdb, accessed 1 November 2021, was searched for CMV, EBV and SARS-CoV-2 annotated TCRs, with TCRs annotated for multiple antigens excluded. TCRdb handled the public reads itself, with Q25 trimming in fastp and clone calling in MiXCR, and kept productive beta chains. When rows share a CDR3 protein, they turn into one entry using the most common DNA and genes. The V and J calls and clone size are TCRdb's, not the authors'. The table for this sample lists more than 70,000 distinct CDR3 sequences; roughly an eighth of them were counted only once. In total, the top ten clones hold 11% to 15% of the sample.

The study was a case-control design nested within a healthcare worker cohort in London, UK, with weekly nasopharyngeal swab PCR tests and blood sampling. Healthcare workers were recruited between 23 and 31 March 2020, during the week of the UK lockdown, and were followed weekly for up to about 15 weeks. Compared with germline, V lacks 5 bases and J lacks 8 bases; bases without a gene match: 11. Looking up the germline V gene (reference sequence) yields CDR1 SEHNR and CDR2 FQNEAQ. The CDR3 runs 15 residues from the cysteine to the phenylalanine. Only the CDR3 part of the read is kept: 45 bases, read in frame from the first base. Overall study outcomes, separate from this receptor: Matching against VDJdb was skewed toward anti-spike CD8 responses, likely underestimated virus-specific expansions, and missed private and CD4 specificities.

The chain links TRBV7-9 with TRBJ1-4, with 7 bases aligning to TRBD1. The source of this sequence is an adult who was a healthcare worker with PCR-confirmed SARS-CoV-2 infection or an uninfected control (not recorded which). The sequencing input was whole blood. The nucleotide sequence reads TGTGCCAGCAGCCGCCCCCAGGGGGACGCGGAAAAACTGTTTTTT. It translates as CASSRPQGDAEKLFF.